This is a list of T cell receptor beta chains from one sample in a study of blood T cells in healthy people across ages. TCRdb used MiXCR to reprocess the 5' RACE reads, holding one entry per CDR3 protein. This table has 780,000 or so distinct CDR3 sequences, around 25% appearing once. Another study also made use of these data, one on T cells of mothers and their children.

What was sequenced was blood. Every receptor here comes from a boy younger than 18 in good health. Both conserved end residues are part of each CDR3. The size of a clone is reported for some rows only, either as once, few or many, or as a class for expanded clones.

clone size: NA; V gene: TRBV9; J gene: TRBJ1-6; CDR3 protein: CASSVARPGVNSPLHF
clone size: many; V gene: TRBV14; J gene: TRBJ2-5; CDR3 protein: CASSQVKLRQQETQYF
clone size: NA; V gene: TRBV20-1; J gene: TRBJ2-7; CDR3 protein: CSAVDGPYSYEQYF
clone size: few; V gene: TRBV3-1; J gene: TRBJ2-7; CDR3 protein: CASSQVGASGNSYEQYF
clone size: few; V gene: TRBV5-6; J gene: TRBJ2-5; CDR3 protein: CASSGGLAGGPVIGTQYF
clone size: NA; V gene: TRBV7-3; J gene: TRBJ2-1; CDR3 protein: CASMSSGSYNEQFF
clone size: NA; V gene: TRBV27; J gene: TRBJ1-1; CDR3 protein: CASSLYPGLNTEAFF
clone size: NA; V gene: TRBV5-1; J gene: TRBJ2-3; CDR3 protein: CASSLEQPSTDTQYF
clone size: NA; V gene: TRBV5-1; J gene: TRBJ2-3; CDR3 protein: CASSLDMITSTDTQYF
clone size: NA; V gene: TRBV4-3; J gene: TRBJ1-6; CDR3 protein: CASSQDHGGDGSPLHF
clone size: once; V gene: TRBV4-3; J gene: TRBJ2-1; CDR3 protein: CASSQLGGGEQFF
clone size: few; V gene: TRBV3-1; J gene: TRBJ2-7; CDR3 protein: CASSQLISTGGGEQYF
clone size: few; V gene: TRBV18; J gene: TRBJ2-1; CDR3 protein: CASSPVAGGRNEQFF
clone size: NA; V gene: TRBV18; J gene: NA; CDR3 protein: CASSPMNDYEQYF
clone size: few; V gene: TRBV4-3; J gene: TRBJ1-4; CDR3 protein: CASSKGVSEKLFF
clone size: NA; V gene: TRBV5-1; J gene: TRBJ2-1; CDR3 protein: CASIDEPGQGDNEQFF
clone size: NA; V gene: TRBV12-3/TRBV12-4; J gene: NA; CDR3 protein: CASGTDYQFYNEQFF
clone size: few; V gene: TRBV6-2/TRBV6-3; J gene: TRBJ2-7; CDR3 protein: CASSYADHYEQYF
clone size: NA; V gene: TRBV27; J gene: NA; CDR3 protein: CASGLWRGGSNEQFF
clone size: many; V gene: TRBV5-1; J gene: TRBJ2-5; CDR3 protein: CASSPSGGQETQYF
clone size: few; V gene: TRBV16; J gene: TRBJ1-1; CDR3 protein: CASLGGGPEAFF
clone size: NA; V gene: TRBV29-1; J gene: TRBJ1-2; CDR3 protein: CSSFGQIYGYTF
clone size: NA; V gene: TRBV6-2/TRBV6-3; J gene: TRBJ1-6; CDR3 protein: CASSYQLDTTALHF
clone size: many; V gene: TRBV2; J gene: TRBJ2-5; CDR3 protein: CASSTQGYQETQYF
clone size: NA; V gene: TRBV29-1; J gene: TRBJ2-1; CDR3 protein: CSVEGGLESYNEQFF
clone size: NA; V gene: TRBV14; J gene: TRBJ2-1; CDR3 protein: CASSHRTGHVYNEQFF
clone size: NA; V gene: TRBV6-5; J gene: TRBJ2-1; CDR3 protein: CASRPVSGGYNEQFF
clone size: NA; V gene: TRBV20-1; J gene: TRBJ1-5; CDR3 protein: CSALWAGMNQPQHF
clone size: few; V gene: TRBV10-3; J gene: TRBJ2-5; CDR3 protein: CAISQPGTGLQETQYF
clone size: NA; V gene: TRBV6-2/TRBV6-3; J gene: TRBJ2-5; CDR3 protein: CASSFGNLAGNKETQYF
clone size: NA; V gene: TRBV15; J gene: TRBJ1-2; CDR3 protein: CATSREGRVEGYTF
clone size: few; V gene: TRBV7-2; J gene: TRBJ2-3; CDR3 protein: CASSPTGTSGGRDTQYF
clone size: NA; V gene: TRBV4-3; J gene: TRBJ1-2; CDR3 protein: CASSQDGGNGYTF
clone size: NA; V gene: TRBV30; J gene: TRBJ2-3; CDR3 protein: CAWIDGISSTDTQYF
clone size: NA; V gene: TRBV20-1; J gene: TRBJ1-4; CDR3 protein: CSARNRAHTTNEKLFF
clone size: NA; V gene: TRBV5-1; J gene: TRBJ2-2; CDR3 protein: CASSLDSGTGELFF
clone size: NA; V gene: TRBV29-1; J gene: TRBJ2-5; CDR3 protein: CSSQIAGGPTQYF
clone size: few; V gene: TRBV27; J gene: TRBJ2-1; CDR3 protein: CATPYGGLAGSSSYNEQFF
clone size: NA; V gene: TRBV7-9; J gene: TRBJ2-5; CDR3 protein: CASSFLGGASGMSRETQYF
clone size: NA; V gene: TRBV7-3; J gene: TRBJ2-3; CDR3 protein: CASSLSRDTGGTDTQYF
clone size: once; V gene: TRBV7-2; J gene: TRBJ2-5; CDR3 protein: CASILERGYQETQYF
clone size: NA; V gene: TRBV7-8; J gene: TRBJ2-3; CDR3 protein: CASSPSISDTQYF
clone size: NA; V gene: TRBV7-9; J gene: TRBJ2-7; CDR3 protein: CASGPGTGGYEQYF
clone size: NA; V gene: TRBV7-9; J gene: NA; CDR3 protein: CASSPKDAYEQYF
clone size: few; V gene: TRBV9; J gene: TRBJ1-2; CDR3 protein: CASSSRDRGGNYGYTF
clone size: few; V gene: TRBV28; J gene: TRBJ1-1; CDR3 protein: CASIHPMSERLNTEAFF
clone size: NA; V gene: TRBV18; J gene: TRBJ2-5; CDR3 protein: CASSGNEETQYF
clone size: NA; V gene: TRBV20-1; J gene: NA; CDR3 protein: CSARVAHLAGEQYF
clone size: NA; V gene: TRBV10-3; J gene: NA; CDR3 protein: CAISGTSTDYEQYF
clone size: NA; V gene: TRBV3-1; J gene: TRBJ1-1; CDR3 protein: CASSLPDRETEAFF
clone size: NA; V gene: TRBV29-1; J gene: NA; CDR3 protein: CSVESDRETYEQYF
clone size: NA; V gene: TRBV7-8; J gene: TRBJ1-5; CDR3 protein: CASSLFEAGKLLAQHF
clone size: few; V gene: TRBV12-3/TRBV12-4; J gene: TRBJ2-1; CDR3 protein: CASRRTDSSYNEQFF
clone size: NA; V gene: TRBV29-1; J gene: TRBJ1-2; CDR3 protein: CSVEPRTGSGYTF